One and the same sample provided the 23 T cell receptor beta chains below, sequenced in a study of shared clonotypes between healthy human individuals. Libraries were prepared by immunoSEQ multiplex PCR; TCRdb keeps only in-frame clonotypes and omits some of them. Here the sample spans roughly 1,500,000 clones, approximately 98.5% being singletons. Sample: naive CD4+ T cells sorted from blood. Subset here: CD45RA+ positively selected. The receptor set was obtained from a man under 40 in good health.

This clone was observed a single time. Additional DNA sequences in this sample encode the identical CDR3. The chain has TRBV28 and TRBJ1-1; possible D gene TRBD1, 5 bases. In germline, CDR1 is MDHEN, CDR2 SYDVKM. Trimming removed 5 bases at V and 1 base at J, with 11 bases between. The CDR3 is 14 amino acids. For the CDR3, the DNA is TGTGCCAGCAGTCCCCCGAGGGGGAACACTGAAGCTTTCTTT. Translated: CASSPPRGNTEAFF.

Notes on this clone: The sample contains more than one DNA sequence encoding this CDR3. The rearrangement uses TRBV9 and TRBJ1-1; D may be TRBD1 (6 bases). The CDR3 has 14 residues. Germline lookup yields CDR1 SGDLS and CDR2 YYNGEE. Trimming cost V 0 bases and J 2 bases, with 8 bases left between them. The CDR3 nucleotides read TGTGCCAGCAGCGTAGCGGGGGCAAACACTGAAGCTTTCTTT. It is translated as CASSVAGANTEAFF.

The chain joins TRBV5-1 to TRBJ2-1; possibly TRBD2 for D (6 bases). Germline CDR1 SGHRS, CDR2 YFSETQ. The CDR3 sequence is 12 residues long. Trimming shortened V by 3 bases and J by 9 bases, and 10 bases separated the two germline ends. The CDR3 reads CASSSGLSEQFF. CDR3 in DNA: TGCGCCAGCAGCTCGGGACTCTCTGAGCAGTTCTTC.

V gene TRBV6-5 combines with J gene TRBJ1-5; perhaps TRBD1 as D (6 bases). Germline V gene data show CDR1 as MNHEY and CDR2 as SVGAGI. The CDR3 totals 15 residues. Trimming removed 5 bases at V and 5 bases at J, with 16 bases between. CDR3 DNA sequence: TGTGCCAGCAGTCCCTTGGGGGGGGCCCATCAGCCCCAGCATTTT. It codes for CASSPLGGAHQPQHF.

The rearrangement joins TRBV9 to TRBJ2-2, with 7 bases identical to TRBD1. CDR1 and CDR2 (germline): SGDLS, YYNGEE. V was clipped by 4 bases and J by 7 bases; unmatched bases: 13. The CDR3 is made up of 16 amino acids. This CDR3 reads CASSRSWSRGNGELFF. For the CDR3, the DNA is TGTGCCAGCAGCCGTAGCTGGAGCAGGGGGAACGGGGAGCTGTTTTTT.

This chain joins TRBV6-5 and TRBJ2-5; D uncertain. Germline assignment: CDR1 MNHEY and CDR2 SVGAGI. The CDR3 extends over 15 amino acids. The germline V and J ends were trimmed by 6 bases and 0 bases, with 14 bases remaining between them. The CDR3 sequence is CASSTGVRNQETQYF. The CDR3 DNA is TGTGCCAGCAGCACCGGTGTCAGAAACCAAGAGACCCAGTACTTC.

The V and J genes are TRBV5-1 and TRBJ2-5; 8 positions agree with TRBD2. This CDR3 comprises 15 residues. The junction had 9 bases not matched to a gene; V was cut back by 4 bases and J by 4 bases. CDR1 and CDR2 from the germline V gene are SGHRS and YFSETQ. The CDR3 DNA reads as TGCGCCAGCAGCAACACAGGGACTAGGGGAGAGACCCAGTACTTC. Its protein is CASSNTGTRGETQYF.

This sequence joins TRBV15 and TRBJ2-1, with D perhaps TRBD2 (6 bases). The V end was cut by 9 bases, the J end by 6 bases, with 9 bases between. The CDR3 runs 11 residues. CDR1 is LNHNV and CDR2 is YYDKDF in the germline V gene (reference sequence). CDR3 in amino acids: CATGLANEQFF. DNA for the CDR3: TGTGCCACGGGACTTGCCAATGAGCAGTTCTTC.

The rearrangement joins TRBV4-1 to TRBJ2-4; 7 bases match TRBD2. Losses at the gene ends were 3 bases for V and 0 bases for J; bases not matched to a gene: 2. The CDR3 covers 15 residues. Germline V lookup: CDR1 MGHRA, CDR2 YSYEKL. The DNA of the CDR3 is TGCGCCAGCAGCCACAAGCGGGAAGCCAAAAACATTCAGTACTTC. Protein product: CASSHKREAKNIQYF.

The chain uses TRBV29-1 and TRBJ2-1; D is undetermined. CDR3 length: 13 residues. The germline V and J ends were trimmed by 5 bases and 4 bases, with 12 bases remaining between them. CDR1 is SQVTM, CDR2 ANQGSEA, per germline. CDR3 bases: TGCAGCGTTTTTGAATCCGGGTACAATGAGCAGTTCTTC. It yields the protein CSVFESGYNEQFF.

The V and J genes are TRBV30 and TRBJ1-5, with D hard to call. This CDR3 has 12 residues. Germline V CDR1 and CDR2: GTSNPN, SVGIG (reference sequence). V lost 3 bases and J lost 4, with 7 bases in between. CDR3 DNA sequence: TGTGCCTGGAGGCTGGGGAATCAGCCCCAGCATTTT. It is translated as CAWRLGNQPQHF.

This clone is a singleton in its sample. J is TRBJ2-6 and V is TRBV6-6; D ambiguous. The germline V gene encodes CDR1 MNHNY and CDR2 SVGAGI (reference sequence). There are 16 residues in the CDR3. V was cut by 6 bases and J by 0 bases, with 12 bases left in between. The CDR3 DNA reads as TGTGCCAGCAGCCCCCAGCTTCTCTCTGGGGCCAACGTCCTGACTTTC. This translates into CASSPQLLSGANVLTF.

In this sample, this clone turned up once. The J gene is TRBJ1-4, the V gene TRBV6-5; no firm D call. CDR3 length: 14 amino acids. From germline, CDR1 is MNHEY and CDR2 SVGAGI. Trimming removed 0 bases from V and 7 bases from J, with 9 bases in between. Written as DNA, the CDR3 is TGTGCCAGCAGTTACTCGATTGGCGGTGAAAAACTGTTTTTT. It specifies CASSYSIGGEKLFF.

V gene TRBV18 combines with J gene TRBJ1-1; D ambiguous. With 3 bases removed from V and 6 bases from J, the gap between germline ends came to 11 bases. This CDR3 is built from 13 residues. CDR1 is KGHSH, CDR2 LQKENI, per germline. The CDR3 bases are TGTGCCAGCTCACCCCGGGGTTCGGCTGAAGCTTTCTTT. Translating it yields CASSPRGSAEAFF.

The chain recombines TRBV7-7 with TRBJ2-2, with a possible D match to TRBD2 (6 bases). CDR1 is SSHAT, CDR2 FNYEAQ, per germline (reference sequence). Trimming removed 5 bases at V and 6 bases at J, with 16 bases between. The CDR3 length is 15 residues. CDR3 sequence (DNA): TGTGCCAGCAGCGCCGGTAGCTCGGGGGCCGGGGAGCTGTTTTTT. Residues: CASSAGSSGAGELFF. Drawing the rest from reference TRBV7-7 and TRBJ2-2, the complete variable domain is GAGVSQSPRYKVTKRGQDVTLRCDPISSHATLYWYQQALGQGPEFLTYFNYEAQPDKSGLPSDRFSAERPEGSISTLTIQRTEQRDSAMYRCASSAGSSGAGELFFGEGSRLTVL.

J is TRBJ2-1 and V is TRBV19; TRBD2 is a possible D gene (6 bases). Trimming cost V 7 bases and J 0 bases, with 19 bases left between them. The germline gives CDR1 LNHDA, CDR2 SQIVND (reference sequence). The CDR3 totals 17 residues. The CDR3 bases are TGTGCCAGTAAAGGAGGGAGAATCGCGTTCTCCTACAATGAGCAGTTCTTC. It specifies CASKGGRIAFSYNEQFF.

V usage is TRBV7-2 and J usage is TRBJ2-7; no reliable D call. V lost 1 base and J 0 bases, leaving 10 bases between the germline ends. The CDR3 consists of 15 residues. Germline V gene data show CDR1 as SGHTA and CDR2 as FQGNSA. The CDR3 protein is CASSLDPQSSYEQYF. CDR3 sequence (DNA): TGTGCCAGCAGCTTAGACCCGCAAAGCTCCTACGAGCAGTACTTC.

The rearrangement joins TRBV5-5 to TRBJ1-5; 9 nucleotides align to TRBD1. The CDR3 runs 18 residues. After removal of 0 bases from V and 7 bases from J, the junction contained 14 bases not matched to a gene. Germline loops: CDR1 SGHKS, CDR2 YYEKEE (reference sequence). The CDR3 protein is CASSLAPGGDRAWQPQHF. The CDR3 bases are TGTGCCAGCAGCTTGGCCCCGGGGGGGGACAGGGCTTGGCAGCCCCAGCATTTT.

J is TRBJ2-3 and V is TRBV5-4; 8 bases line up with TRBD1. Germline V gives CDR1 SGHNT, CDR2 YYREEE (reference sequence). This CDR3 spans 18 amino acids. V lost 0 bases and J lost 4; bases outside the gene matches: 13. CDR3 sequence reads: CASSLDQGAHYRADTQYF. For the CDR3, the DNA is TGTGCCAGCAGCTTGGATCAGGGGGCGCATTATCGAGCAGATACGCAGTATTTT.

The rearrangement links TRBV7-9 to TRBJ2-2; D is ambiguous. CDR3 length equals 14 residues. Trimming took 2 bases from V and 6 from J, leaving 10 bases between them. CDR1 and CDR2 from the germline V gene are SEHNR and FQNEAQ (reference sequence). For the CDR3, the DNA is TGTGCCAGCAGCTTAAGAAAAGGGCCCGGGGAGCTGTTTTTT. The encoded protein is CASSLRKGPGELFF.

V usage is TRBV7-9 and J usage is TRBJ1-5; no clear D gene. V was clipped by 0 bases and J by 4 bases, with 13 bases between them. This CDR3 is built from 16 residues. Germline lookup yields CDR1 SEHNR and CDR2 FQNEAQ (reference sequence). CDR3 sequence reads: CASSLAEAEPNQPQHF. In DNA form, the CDR3 reads TGTGCCAGCAGCTTAGCGGAGGCCGAGCCGAATCAGCCCCAGCATTTT.

The chain uses TRBV11-3 and TRBJ2-5, with D possibly being TRBD2 (6 bases). The germline gives CDR1 SGHNT, CDR2 YENEEA. The ends were cut back, 1 base at V and 5 bases at J, with 17 bases in the middle. The CDR3 spans 16 residues. CDR3 in amino acids: CASSLGWEVAGETQYF. CDR3 sequence (DNA): TGTGCCAGCAGCTTAGGGTGGGAGGTAGCCGGGGAGACCCAGTACTTC.

CDR3 sequence: CASKGDLVDEQYF. The DNA of the CDR3 is TGTGCCAGCAAAGGGGACTTGGTAGACGAGCAGTACTTC. This chain connects TRBV6-5 to TRBJ2-7; D is possibly TRBD2 (6 bases). Trimming removed 7 bases from V and 5 bases from J, with 15 bases in between. The CDR3 covers 13 residues. Germline V lookup: CDR1 MNHEY, CDR2 SVGAGI.